These 12 T cell receptor beta chains originate from one sample sequenced in a study of blood T cell repertoires in COVID-19. The data were produced by immunoSEQ multiplex PCR, yet TCRdb's version contains in-frame clones alone and is incomplete. The sample holds around 6,300 clones; roughly 88% are singletons and the top ten take about 12%. Sequenced sample: peripheral blood. These receptor sequences come from a human donor with active COVID-19. The donor label of this sample is uncertain.

The rearrangement joins TRBV7-2 to TRBJ2-5; 13 bases line up with TRBD2. CDR1 and CDR2 (germline): SGHTA, FQGNSA. V lost 1 base and J lost 7; bases outside the gene matches: 12. This CDR3 comprises 18 residues. The CDR3 sequence: CASSLVSLAGGPGGTQYF. As DNA, the CDR3 is TGTGCCAGCAGCTTAGTTTCACTAGCGGGAGGGCCTGGCGGGACCCAGTACTTC.

This chain links TRBV6-2 or TRBV6-3 with TRBJ2-1; D is unclear. CDR3 length: 15 residues. Trimming pared 6 bases from V and 2 bases from J, leaving 14 bases between. Germline CDR1 and CDR2: MNHEY and SVGEGT. CDR3 nucleotide sequence: TGTGCCAGCAGCCCTGGCCTCATTGCCTACAATGAGCAGTTCTTC. Translating gives CASSPGLIAYNEQFF.

The CDR3 DNA reads TGTGCCAGCTCACCAGCAGGGCGAAACACCATATATTTT. Translating it yields CASSPAGRNTIYF. The chain recombines TRBV18 with TRBJ1-3, with a possible D match to TRBD1 (5 bases). Trimming removed 2 bases from V and 5 bases from J, with 7 bases in between. This CDR3 is built from 13 residues. Germline assignment: CDR1 KGHSH and CDR2 LQKENI.

The V call is TRBV12-3 or TRBV12-4, the J call TRBJ2-7; 10 bases are a match to TRBD2. The CDR3 sequence is 13 residues long. Unmatched junction bases numbered 4, after V lost 5 bases and J lost 6 bases. The CDR3 bases are TGTGCCAGCAGTCCCGGGACTAGCGCCGAGCAGTACTTC. Translated: CASSPGTSAEQYF.

V usage is TRBV5-4 and J usage is TRBJ1-3; the D is unclear. Germline V CDR1 and CDR2: SGHNT, YYREEE (reference sequence). The CDR3 extends over 13 amino acids. V was shortened by 5 bases and J by 4 bases, with 10 bases between the two germline ends. CDR3 DNA: TGTGCCAGCAGTAGCGGACGGGGAAACACCATATATTTT. Protein: CASSSGRGNTIYF.

The chain combines TRBV5-4 with TRBJ2-5; TRBD2 is a possible D gene (6 bases). V gave up 4 bases and J gave up 4 bases, with 17 bases separating them. The CDR3 contains 15 residues. Germline CDR1 and CDR2: SGHNT and YYREEE (reference sequence). CDR3 nucleotide sequence: TGTGCCAGCAGCCCGGGGGACCGGATGTCAGAGACCCAGTACTTC. Translating it yields CASSPGDRMSETQYF.

The rearrangement uses TRBV18 and TRBJ1-5, with D perhaps TRBD1 (6 bases). The CDR3 has 13 residues. V shed 0 bases and J shed 6 bases, with 6 bases lying between them. The germline V gene has CDR1 KGHSH and CDR2 LQKENI. The CDR3 region has the DNA TGTGCCAGCTCACCACCAGGGGGTCAGCCCCAGCATTTT. Its protein is CASSPPGGQPQHF.

The J gene is TRBJ1-2, the V gene TRBV28; 9 positions agree with TRBD1. After removal of 4 bases from V and 4 bases from J, the junction contained 13 bases not matched to a gene. The CDR3 has 17 amino acids. Germline CDR1 is MDHEN and CDR2 is SYDVKM. In DNA, the CDR3 is TGTGCCAGCAGTTCCCAGCCCGGGACAGGGAACGGCTATGGCTACACCTTC. Translated, it gives CASSSQPGTGNGYGYTF.

The J gene is TRBJ1-1, the V gene TRBV13; D is undetermined. Trimming removed 0 bases from V and 6 bases from J, with 14 bases in between. Germline CDR1 PRHDT, CDR2 FYEKMQ (reference sequence). The CDR3 runs 15 residues. This chain's CDR3 is CASSLGPSEVAEAFF. CDR3 coding DNA: TGTGCCAGCAGCTTAGGGCCCAGCGAAGTTGCTGAAGCTTTCTTT.

The J gene is TRBJ2-5, the V gene TRBV6-5; 9 positions match TRBD2. Germline lookup yields CDR1 MNHEY and CDR2 SVGAGI. The CDR3 consists of 14 residues. With V trimmed by 6 bases and J by 9 bases, 11 bases remained unmatched. The CDR3 protein is CASSRGLASPSQYF. DNA of the CDR3: TGTGCCAGCAGCCGCGGACTAGCGTCCCCATCCCAGTACTTC.

The rearrangement links TRBV2 to TRBJ2-7; tentative D call: TRBD1 (5 bases). V dropped 3 bases and J dropped 2 bases, with 14 bases sitting between them. Germline loops: CDR1 SNHLY, CDR2 FYNNEI. This CDR3 contains 15 residues. The CDR3 DNA sequence: TGTGCCAGCAGTGAGGAGACAGCCTATGCCTACGAGCAGTACTTC. It yields the protein CASSEETAYAYEQYF.

The CDR3 DNA sequence: TGTGCCAGCAGCAACAGGACAGGGATATACGAGCAGTACTTC. It translates to CASSNRTGIYEQYF. V gene TRBV7-2 combines with J gene TRBJ2-7; 8 nucleotides match TRBD1. Looked up from germline, CDR1 is SGHTA and CDR2 is FQGNSA. The CDR3 sequence is 14 residues long. Unmatched junction bases numbered 7, after V lost 5 bases and J lost 4 bases. The variable domain in full, completed from reference TRBV7-2 and TRBJ2-7, reads GAGVSQSPSNKVTEKGKDVELRCDPISGHTALYWYRQSLGQGLEFLIYFQGNSAPDKSGLPSDRFSAERTGGSVSTLTIQRTQQEDSAVYLCASSNRTGIYEQYFGPGTRLTVT.